This T cell receptor beta chain was identified in a study of T cells expressing NK-cell markers. The wider study: Most of the eight sequenced donors tested HCMV-seropositive; one tested seronegative. Study results and limitations: For five or six donors, the dominant NKG2C+ clonotypes made up 1.0-7.0% of their CD8+ T cells.

No DNA is given; TCRdb re-called the 5' RACE reads and lists each CDR3 protein once. The table lists 550,000 to 600,000 distinct CDR3 sequences. Germline CDR1 MDHEN, CDR2 SYDVKM. The CDR3 extends over 13 amino acids. On this clonotype itself: Its antigen is as yet unknown.

The sequence was obtained from a man younger than 35 in good health. The specimen sequenced was blood T cells: a sorted CD56 or NKG2C T cell subset, CD4+ or CD8+ T cells, or bulk PBMC T cells (not recorded which). V is TRBV28 and J is TRBJ2-5. The CDR3 here is CASSLAFQETQYF.